This record concerns one T cell receptor (beta chain) sequence. This receptor's antigen is unknown. No clone much larger than this one lies a single base away; base qualities are absent. Participants in the prospective study were aged about 18 to 95 years, lived in some 24 United States geographic areas, and enrolled through a virtual design. Cohort assignment in the prospective study relied on participant-reported clinical history from a screening survey and a study questionnaire. ImmuneRACE Cohort 3 recovered participants were defined by two consecutive negative NP/OP PCR tests, healthcare professional clearance, or symptom resolution. Each participant in the prospective study had whole blood, serum and a nasopharyngeal or oropharyngeal swab collected by mobile phlebotomists. Prospective study participants could optionally give additional blood draws and questionnaires over an approximately 2-month period. Blood samples from the prospective study were shipped frozen or at room temperature prior to DNA extraction.

The V and J ends are trimmed by 3 bases and 7 bases, leaving 10 bases between them. CDR1 SGHAT and CDR2 FQNNGV were looked up in the germline V gene. The CDR3, from cysteine to phenylalanine, totals 14 residues. Only CDR3 DNA remains: 42 bases, in frame from the first base. This record belongs to a study of blood T cell repertoires in COVID-19 (dated by TCRdb to about 2020). In the study overall: The collaborator samples originated in the United States, Italy and Spain and spanned the acute and convalescent phases of COVID-19. The repertoires were made available in a free public database intended to serve as a resource for research on the immune response to SARS-CoV-2. The dataset comprised deeply sampled blood TCRbeta repertoires from subjects exposed to, actively infected with, or recovered from COVID-19. Samples were obtained from the ongoing ImmuneRACE study (first 160 participants) and from roughly 1,300 subjects provided by 6 global collaborators. Sample metadata almost always included a de-identified subject ID, COVID-19 status, age in years and sex. The material from the prospective study consisted of cDNA or gDNA derived from T cells, B-cell-depleted T cells, or PBMCs. Where available, HLA class I and class II types were obtained from metadata supplied by the sample provider rather than from assay-based typing. Results the study describes overall, beyond this receptor: The amount of clinical and demographic metadata varied by source and participant and was provided uncurated.

The immunoSEQ Assay, a bias-controlled multiplex PCR, was used to amplify TCRbeta CDR3 regions from genomic DNA. The original pipeline was this. The number of nucleated cells in each sample was estimated from the amplification of reference gene primers within the assay. To quantify the absolute abundance of each unique TCRbeta CDR3 rearrangement, sequence reads were collapsed and filtered. For each sample, productive Simpson clonality was calculated by taking the square root of Simpson's diversity index across productive rearrangements. TCRdb retrieved this table from immuneACCESS and kept in-frame rearrangements only. Not all clones are present; in checked studies, unresolved V genes account for under half, and no reason is known for the remainder. The V and J calls and the clone size are those of that table, but D and trimming were determined from the DNA. The table for this sample lists roughly 43,000 clones; 70% to 90% of them were counted only once. Together, the top ten hold approximately 3% of the sample.

Specimen: PBMCs or T cells enriched from blood (not recorded which). This sequence uses TRBV11-2 and TRBJ1-6; the D gene assignment is ambiguous. The sequence was collected from a woman between 50 and 59 years old who had recovered from COVID-19. The DNA sequence follows: TGTGCCAGCAGCTTCCAAAGCGGGAATTCACCCCTCCACTTT. Its protein reads: CASSFQSGNSPLHF.